This T cell receptor beta chain appears in the sequencing data of a study of T-cell reconstitution after alpha-beta-depleted transplantation in children. Unique molecular identifiers were incorporated during preparation of the TCRbeta library. TCRdb re-analysed the PCR reads in MiXCR, keeping a single row per CDR3 protein. The table lists about 980,000 distinct CDR3 sequences, roughly 31% of them singletons. The V gene's germline CDR1 is MGHDK and CDR2 SYGVNS. The CDR3 covers 11 residues. V was trimmed by 8 bases and J by 9 bases, leaving 11 bases between them. The sequences come from PBMCs, mostly from graft donor cells, collected 360 days after TCRalphabeta/CD19-depleted stem cell transplant. This sequence originates from a boy less than two years old who had a stem cell transplant for SCID, so the T cells may come from the graft donor. The chain uses TRBV25-1 and TRBJ2-1; D gene unclear. The DNA for the CDR3 is TGTGCCAGCTGGTCTGGTGGTGAGCAGTTCTTC. Protein product: CASWSGGEQFF. The complete variable domain, with remaining parts taken from reference TRBV25-1 and TRBJ2-1, reads EADIYQTPRYLVIGTGKKITLECSQTMGHDKMYWYQQDPGMELHLIHYSYGVNSTEKGDLSSESTVSRIRTEHFPLTLESARPSHTSQYLCASWSGGEQFFGPGTRLTVL.